A selection of T cell receptor beta chains follows, all from one sample in a study of blood T cell repertoires in COVID-19. This table comes from immunoSEQ multiplex PCR, and its TCRdb copy is limited to in-frame clones, with some not included. The repertoire has more than 35,000 clones, more than 75% of them found once; the top ten carry roughly 14%. The sequenced sample consisted of peripheral blood. The receptor set was obtained from a man aged 45 to 65 with active or convalescent COVID-19. Both conserved end residues are part of each CDR3. D genes are given only for firm matches.

>13|NA|TRBV12-3/TRBV12-4|TRBJ1-2
CASSLTNLYGYTF
TGTGCCAGCAGTTTAACAAACCTCTATGGCTACACCTTC
>13|NA|TRBV5-6|TRBJ2-7
CASSGGQPYEQYF
TGTGCCAGCAGCGGCGGACAGCCCTACGAGCAGTACTTC
>15|TRBD1|TRBV2|TRBJ2-2
CASSVKQGLAGELFF
TGTGCCAGCAGTGTAAAACAGGGGTTGGCCGGGGAGCTGTTTTTT
>17|TRBD1|TRBV11-2|TRBJ1-2
CASSLWTGGSLDYGYTF
TGTGCCAGCAGCTTATGGACAGGGGGATCTTTGGACTATGGCTACACCTTC
>14|TRBD1|TRBV7-8|TRBJ2-7
CASSLGQGVYEQYF
TGTGCCAGCAGCTTAGGCCAGGGGGTCTACGAGCAGTACTTC
>15|TRBD1|TRBV9|TRBJ2-7
CASSVTGTGAGEQYF
TGTGCCAGCAGCGTTACCGGGACAGGGGCGGGCGAGCAGTACTTC
>19|TRBD2|TRBV3-1/TRBV3-2|TRBJ2-1
CASSQPSSLAGVPYNEQFF
TGTGCCAGCAGCCAACCCAGTTCCCTAGCGGGGGTGCCCTACAATGAGCAGTTCTTC
>14|TRBD1|TRBV19|TRBJ1-2
CASSDRGLVYGYTF
TGTGCCAGTAGTGACAGGGGGCTCGTCTATGGCTACACCTTC
>15|TRBD1|TRBV19|TRBJ1-6
CASSESGTGNSPLHF
TGTGCCAGTAGTGAATCCGGGACAGGGAATTCACCCCTCCACTTT
>15|TRBD2|TRBV9|TRBJ2-7
CASSVGLADSYEQYF
TGTGCCAGCAGCGTGGGACTAGCGGACTCCTACGAGCAGTACTTC
>16|TRBD1|TRBV9|TRBJ1-2
CASSDNGQGGPHGYTF
TGTGCCAGCAGCGACAACGGACAGGGTGGCCCCCATGGCTACACCTTC
>14|TRBD1|TRBV19|TRBJ1-4
CASRGTAPREKLFF
TGTGCCAGTAGAGGGACAGCCCCTCGAGAAAAACTGTTTTTT
>14|TRBD1|TRBV5-1|TRBJ1-1
CASRWTGSNTEAFF
TGCGCCAGCCGATGGACAGGGTCGAACACTGAAGCTTTCTTT
>14|TRBD2|TRBV24-1|TRBJ2-5
CATSGLTSGGPQYF
TGTGCCACCAGTGGTTTGACTAGCGGGGGGCCTCAGTACTTC
>21|TRBD2|TRBV6-1|TRBJ2-4
CASSEALTGTSGYLAKNIQYF
TGTGCCAGCAGTGAAGCCCTGACAGGGACTAGCGGGTACCTAGCCAAAAACATTCAGTACTTC
>14|TRBD2|TRBV27|TRBJ2-7
CASSLASGGGEQYF
TGTGCCAGCAGTTTGGCTAGCGGGGGTGGCGAGCAGTACTTC
>15|NA|TRBV9|TRBJ2-2
CASSVGTTNTGELFF
TGTGCCAGCAGCGTAGGTACTACGAATACCGGGGAGCTGTTTTTT
>15|NA|TRBV7-2|TRBJ2-5
CASSLGGGSPETQYF
TGTGCCAGCAGCTTAGGTGGGGGGTCCCCAGAGACCCAGTACTTC
>15|TRBD1|TRBV9|TRBJ1-2
CASSFRDRGDYGYTF
TGTGCCAGCAGCTTCCGGGACAGGGGGGACTATGGCTACACCTTC
>17|TRBD1|TRBV23-1|TRBJ2-7
CASSQPSGTGGDYEQYF
TGCGCCAGCAGTCAACCCTCCGGGACAGGGGGCGACTACGAGCAGTACTTC
>14|TRBD1|TRBV5-1|TRBJ2-1
CASSLEGQGSEQFF
TGCGCCAGCAGCTTGGAGGGACAGGGGAGCGAGCAGTTCTTC
>14|TRBD2|TRBV25-1|TRBJ2-1
CASSEAGGPREQFF
TGTGCCAGCAGTGAAGCGGGGGGGCCACGGGAGCAGTTCTTC
>19|TRBD1|TRBV24-1|TRBJ1-6
CATSDRQGPRLKYNSPLHF
TGTGCCACCAGTGATAGACAGGGTCCGAGGCTAAAATATAATTCACCCCTCCACTTT